A single count supports the clone carrying this T cell receptor (beta chain). These data originate in a study of blood T cell repertoires in COVID-19. TCRdb's table, derived via immunoSEQ multiplex PCR, lists solely in-frame clones and lacks some. The sample lists some 88,000 clones, approximately 85% seen once, with 3.5% to 4% in the top ten. CDR1 and CDR2 from the germline V gene are SGHRS and YFSETQ. This CDR3 is built from 15 residues. V lost 0 bases and J lost 12, with 18 bases in between. The sample taken for sequencing was peripheral blood. The chain recombines TRBV5-1 with TRBJ1-4; D not certain. The receptor comes from a man aged 55-75 years with acute or convalescent COVID-19. The CDR3 region is CASSLGHLQYAELFF. The CDR3 region has the DNA TGCGCCAGCAGCTTGGGGCACCTACAATATGCGGAACTGTTTTTT.